The present T cell receptor (beta chain) was sequenced within a study of T cells in Graves' hyperthyroidism and ophthalmopathy (dated by TCRdb to about 2019). Background on the whole study: Peripheral blood samples were taken at initial diagnosis, before any treatment was given. According to the paper, TCR Vbeta CDR3 sequencing was carried out on more than 120 peripheral blood samples, which came from approximately 43 ophthalmopathy, under 85 hyperthyroidism and approximately 17 progressor patients. Prospective prediction of ophthalmopathy was tested in an independent validation cohort consisting of roughly 19 hyperthyroidism patients and approximately 16 patients who later progressed to ophthalmopathy. After blood sampling, hyperthyroidism patients were treated with methimazole at a starting dose of 30 mg daily, and ophthalmopathy patients were treated with high-dose intravenous methylprednisolone. The approximately 98 discovery patients were randomly divided into training and test sets at a 7:3 ratio. TCR V-J signatures able to tell the groups apart were searched for in a discovery cohort of 95 to 100 patients, of whom 43 had Graves' ophthalmopathy and around 56 had stable Graves' hyperthyroidism. The study also compared thyroid tissue and blood T-cell repertoires from 6 or 7 Graves' hyperthyroidism patients.

The TCR beta CDR3 regions were amplified from the RNA transcripts. The first round of RT-PCR for the TCR CDR3 was performed with the HTBI primer set and the Qiagen OneStep RT-PCR kit. The libraries were constructed in a second round of multiplex PCR and then size-selected and purified. The libraries were sequenced on an Illumina HiSeq2000 using paired-end 100 bp reads. Per the source publication's procedure: SOAPnuke was used to process the raw data, throwing out any read that contained adapters or uncalled bases, had a mean Phred below 15, or lacked an exact constant-primer or identifier match. High-quality paired reads were merged using COPE v1.2.5, and each unique nucleotide sequence was defined as a clonotype. MiTCR v1.1 was used to align clonotypes to the IMGT TRBV, TRBD and TRBJ reference segments. Analysis was restricted to V-J combinations with a frequency above 0.0001, which covered 99.2% of repertoires. A TCS score was defined as the ratio between F50 (clonal expansion) and ExV (chaos), using BLOSUM62-based TCRdist between CDR3 peptides within each V-J. Welch's t-statistics and random forest reduced fewer than 600 V-J features to under 15, which were used in a naive Bayes classifier (R e1071). The raw public data were reprocessed by TCRdb itself: fastp quality trimming at Q25, MiXCR clonotype calling, in-frame beta chains only. When rows share a CDR3 protein, they turn into one entry using the most common DNA and genes. The V and J calls were determined by TCRdb, not by the authors. The sample includes over 150,000 distinct CDR3 sequences, with about 17% observed a single time. The top ten constitute around 52% of the sample.

A patient counted as having stable Graves' hyperthyroidism if no progression to ophthalmopathy occurred over 18 months of follow-up. Hyperthyroidism patients were newly diagnosed, with disease duration under 2 months, and aged 18 to 65 years. Exclusion was applied to patients with uncontrolled infections, other autoimmune diseases, pregnancy or lactation. Diagnoses were established on the basis of clinical symptoms, serum thyroxine and TRAb, thyroid ultrasound, and orbital computed tomography. Ficoll-Paque density gradient centrifugation was used to isolate PBMCs from under 11 ml of fresh peripheral blood. Total RNA was extracted using Trizol reagent, and RNA quality was assessed on an Agilent 2100 Bioanalyzer. Concerning this clonotype: This clone's antigen is unknown. No base quality values were provided; no much bigger clone lies one nucleotide off.

Deletion took 6 bases off V and 4 bases off J, with a span of 13 bases between the germline ends. Via the germline V gene (reference sequence), CDR1 is GTSNPN and CDR2 SVGIG. From its cysteine to its phenylalanine, the CDR3 spans 13 amino acids. The retained sequence is limited to the CDR3, 39 bases, with the frame set at the first base. General conclusions and limits of the study: Blood samples also contained most of the expanded thyroid clonotypes (frequency above 0.001), which suggests that blood repertoires may reflect thyroid immune responses. A model built on a 13 V-J signature distinguished ophthalmopathy from stable hyperthyroidism, reaching 85% to 90% sensitivity and 81.08% specificity in cross-validation and 80%/75% in testing. No statistical method was used to fix the sample size in advance, and group allocation was not hidden from the investigators. In validation, the model predicted progression to ophthalmopathy with approximately 70% sensitivity and less than 75% specificity, a median of 6.5 months before onset.

The chain links TRBV30 with TRBJ1-3; no D segment can be confidently identified. The receptor was isolated from a woman in her forties or fifties with Graves' hyperthyroidism. Sequencing used blood. The CDR3 region has the sequence CACLVGIGNTIYF. In nucleotide form, the sequence is TGTGCCTGCCTGGTAGGAATCGGAAACACCATATATTTT. The entire variable domain, with the stretches around the CDR3 drawn from the reference TRBV30 and TRBJ1-3 proteins, is SQTIHQWPATLVQPVGSPLSLECTVEGTSNPNLYWYRQAAGRGLQLLFYSVGIGQISSEVPQNLSASRPQDRQFILSSKKLLLSDSGFYLCACLVGIGNTIYFGEGSWLTVV.